These 21 T cell receptor beta chains were all obtained from the same sample, sequenced in a study of tumor-infiltrating lymphocytes in primary liver carcinoma. A constant-region primer served to make TCR beta cDNA from around 540 ng total RNA. Three nested multiplex PCR rounds of slightly modified ARM-PCR generated TCR beta libraries. With TRBV1-TRBV30 forward primers and a C-beta reverse primer, the first two PCR rounds were run for 10 to 11 cycles each. TCRdb called the multiplex PCR reads again in MiXCR, with one record for every CDR3 protein. The sample gives 330,000 or so distinct CDR3 sequences, less than 75% of which show up once; about 6.5% is in the top ten. RNA isolated from unsorted whole blood supplied the blood RNA, with germline DNA also extracted. Sequencing was carried out using peripheral blood. These receptors came from a middle-aged man with primary liver carcinoma and hepatitis B virus infection.

About this clonotype: A much larger clone lies a single base off, so this may be a read error. This chain uses TRBV6-2 or TRBV6-3 with TRBJ2-7; perhaps TRBD2 as D (6 bases). The CDR3 length is 14 residues. The V and J ends lost 2 bases and 3 bases respectively, with 11 bases between them. CDR1 and CDR2 (germline): MNHEY, SVGEGT. The CDR3 coding sequence is TGTGCCAGCAGTTACGGGGGAGGCTACTACGAGCAGTACTTC. It is translated as CASSYGGGYYEQYF.

The V and J genes are TRBV6-5 and TRBJ2-5; TRBD2 aligns across 13 bases. The germline CDR1 and CDR2 sequences are MNHEY and SVGAGI. This CDR3 spans 17 amino acids. The V and J ends lost 2 bases and 5 bases, in that order; junction bases with no gene match: 8. CDR3 DNA: TGTGCCAGCAGTTACACCCGCGGGACTAGCGGGAAGGAGACCCAGTACTTC. Amino acid sequence: CASSYTRGTSGKETQYF.

The chain couples TRBV7-9 to TRBJ2-5; D unclear. This CDR3 is built from 13 residues. CDR1 and CDR2 from the germline V gene are SEHNR and FQNEAQ (reference sequence). The V gene lost 2 bases and the J gene lost 7 bases, with 11 bases spanning the gap. CDR3 sequence reads: CASSLISKGTQYF. The DNA of the CDR3 is TGTGCCAGCAGCTTAATCAGCAAAGGGACCCAGTACTTC. The full variable domain, its missing parts supplied by reference TRBV7-9 and TRBJ2-5, is DTGVSQNPRHKITKRGQNVTFRCDPISEHNRLYWYRQTLGQGPEFLTYFQNEAQLEKSRLLSDRFSAERPKGSFSTLEIQRTEQGDSAMYLCASSLISKGTQYFGPGTRLLVL.

Comment on this clonotype: The CDR3 does not close with the conserved phenylalanine or tryptophan, likely indicating a read error. The V and J genes are TRBV4-1 and TRBJ2-1, with 10 bases that match TRBD2. This CDR3 region has 18 residues. CDR1 and CDR2 (germline): MGHRA, YSYEKL. Trimming cost V 4 bases and J 7 bases; bases outside gene matches: 16. The CDR3 here is CASSPIIFTSGNRNEQFS. CDR3 DNA sequence: TGCGCCAGCAGCCCCATCATCTTCACTAGCGGGAACAGGAATGAGCAGTTCTCC.

Of note for this clonotype: Since a much larger clone is just one base distant, this may be a read error. This chain uses TRBV29-1 with TRBJ2-7; TRBD2 matches 12 bases. CDR3 length: 14 residues. Germline CDR1 is SQVTM and CDR2 is ANQGSEA. The CDR3 region is CSVNGLAGNYEQHF. DNA for the CDR3: TGCAGCGTCAACGGACTAGCGGGGAACTACGAGCAGCACTTC.

The chain has TRBV5-1 and TRBJ2-7; D unresolved. Germline assignment: CDR1 SGHRS and CDR2 YFSETQ. The CDR3 sequence is 15 residues long. Trimming took 4 bases from V and 2 from J, leaving 16 bases between them. CDR3 protein: CASSITDGVPYEQYF. DNA for the CDR3: TGCGCCAGCAGCATAACTGACGGAGTCCCCTACGAGCAGTACTTC.

To note about this clonotype: Relative to the germline gene, one junction end is altered; a read error may explain this. CDR3 in amino acids: CASSSGVAAFF. DNA for the CDR3: TGTGCCAGCAGCTCAGGGGTTGCAGCTTTTTTT. J is TRBJ1-1 and V is TRBV11-2, with D possibly matching TRBD1 (6 bases). The CDR3 sequence is 11 residues long. Germline V CDR1 and CDR2: SGHAT, FQNNGV.

The count of this clonotype is one. V gene TRBV29-1 combines with J gene TRBJ2-5; D call uncertain. V lost 5 bases to trimming and J lost 1 base, with 11 bases between them. From germline, CDR1 is SQVTM and CDR2 ANQGSEA. CDR3 size: 13 residues. CDR3 bases: TGCAGCGTTAGAGAGCACCCCCAAGAGACCCAGTACTTC. It encodes CSVREHPQETQYF.

Note on this clonotype: A much larger clone differs from this one at a single base, so this may be a read error. The chain has TRBV28 and TRBJ2-3, with 10 bases matching TRBD2. J lost 4 bases, V lost 5 bases, and 12 bases had no gene match. CDR3 length: 17 amino acids. Looked up from germline, CDR1 is MDHEN and CDR2 is SYDVKM. CDR3 DNA: TGTGCCAGCAGTCCATATAAGACAGGGACTAGCGCAGATACGCAGTATTTT. Translated, it gives CASSPYKTGTSADTQYF.

The V call is TRBV29-1, the J call TRBJ2-5; no reliable D call. This CDR3 has 12 amino acids. The germline V gene has CDR1 SQVTM and CDR2 ANQGSEA. The DNA for the CDR3 is TGCGGAGTGGACCTTCCGATGGAGACCCAGTACTTC. Protein: CGVDLPMETQYF. Full variable domain (missing parts from reference TRBV29-1 and TRBJ2-5): SAVISQKPSRDICQRGTSLTIQCQVDSQVTMMFWYRQQPGQSLTLIATANQGSEATYESGFVIDKFPISRPNLTFSTLTVSNMSPEDSSIYLCGVDLPMETQYFGPGTRLLVL.

CDR3: CASTGIVGPNTGELFF. The CDR3 region has the DNA TGCGCCAGCACCGGAATCGTAGGGCCGAACACCGGGGAGCTGTTTTTT. The chain has TRBV5-1 and TRBJ2-2; D unclear. Trimming cost V 6 bases and J 0 bases, with 15 bases left between them. The CDR3 has 16 residues. Germline V gene lookup returns CDR1 SGHRS and CDR2 YFSETQ.

Comment on this clonotype: At one boundary the junction diverges from the germline segment, which might be a read error. This chain connects TRBV13 to TRBJ2-7; TRBD2 matches 11 bases. This CDR3 is built from 15 residues. CDR1 is PRHDT and CDR2 is FYEKMQ in the germline V gene (reference sequence). The CDR3 sequence: CAISSRASGRHEQYF. The CDR3 bases are TGTGCCATCAGCTCCCGGGCTAGCGGGAGGCACGAGCAGTACTTC.

About this clonotype: The junction does not match germline at one end; this may be a read error. This chain connects TRBV4-1 to TRBJ2-6, with D possibly being TRBD1 (7 bases). The CDR3 spans 17 residues. In germline, CDR1 is MGHRA, CDR2 YSYEKL. The CDR3 DNA sequence: TGCGCCACCAGCAGGGGGGACGGAGGCTCTGGGGCCAACGTCCTGACTTTC. Its protein product is CATSRGDGGSGANVLTF.

The gene calls are TRBV11-2 and TRBJ2-7; D might be TRBD1 (5 bases). Trimming took off 1 base at V and 1 base at J, with 14 bases between the two ends. The CDR3 consists of 16 residues. In germline, CDR1 is SGHAT, CDR2 FQNNGV. The DNA for the CDR3 is TGTGCCAGCAGCTTAGGAAGACAGTGGGCTTCCTACGAGCAGTACTTC. The encoded protein is CASSLGRQWASYEQYF.

Of note for this clonotype: A clone one base away is much larger, so this may be a read error. A read error is likely, as this CDR3 ends without the conserved phenylalanine or tryptophan. The rearrangement joins TRBV6-6 to TRBJ2-2; no clear D gene. From germline, CDR1 is MNHNY and CDR2 SVGAGI (reference sequence). The CDR3 extends over 15 amino acids. Trimming shortened V by 0 bases and J by 4 bases, and 9 bases separated the two germline ends. This chain's CDR3 is CASSYSVGLTGELFS. DNA for the CDR3: TGTGCCAGCAGTTACTCGGTCGGGCTCACCGGGGAGCTGTTTTCT.

This chain connects TRBV11-2 to TRBJ2-5, with D perhaps matching TRBD2 (5 bases). Looked up from germline, CDR1 is SGHAT and CDR2 is FQNNGV. The CDR3 is made up of 18 amino acids. V was clipped by 6 bases and J by 3 bases, with 26 bases between them. The CDR3 loop is CASSIARLALGKKETQYF. The CDR3 bases are TGTGCCAGCAGTATAGCGAGGCTAGCCCTGGGGAAAAAAGAGACCCAGTACTTC. Full variable domain (outside the CDR3, taken from reference TRBV11-2 and TRBJ2-5): EAGVAQSPRYKIIEKRQSVAFWCNPISGHATLYWYQQILGQGPKLLIQFQNNGVVDDSQLPKDRFSAERLKGVDSTLKIQPAKLEDSAVYLCASSIARLALGKKETQYFGPGTRLLVL.

The genes are TRBV5-4 and TRBJ1-1, with D maybe TRBD1 (6 bases). Germline CDR1 reads SGHNT; CDR2 reads YYREEE (reference sequence). Trimming took off 1 base at V and 1 base at J, with 11 bases between the two ends. CDR3 length: 15 residues. CDR3 sequence: CASSLSRGGNTEAFF. The CDR3 nucleotides read TGTGCCAGCAGCTTGAGTAGGGGGGGGAACACTGAAGCTTTCTTT.

In the case of this clonotype: A read error may produce the germline difference seen at one junction end. The J gene is TRBJ2-3, the V gene TRBV11-2; 8 bases are a match to TRBD2. The CDR3 consists of 15 residues. Germline CDR1 is SGHAT and CDR2 is FQNNGV. The CDR3 loop is CASSHEWAGGDTQYF. DNA for the CDR3: TGTGCAAGCAGCCACGAGTGGGCGGGAGGAGATACGCAGTATTTT.

The gene calls are TRBV10-3 and TRBJ2-5; D gene ambiguous. Germline values: CDR1 ENHRY, CDR2 SYGVKD. V was clipped by 5 bases and J by 5 bases, with 6 bases between them. This CDR3 region has 11 residues. CDR3 sequence (DNA): TGTGCCATCAGTAGCGAGGAGACCCAGTACTTC. Translated: CAISSEETQYF.

About this clonotype itself: One end of the junction is discordant with germline, which a read error may explain. V and J are TRBV4-2 and TRBJ2-3, with 7 bases aligning to TRBD2. CDR3 length: 16 residues. Germline V gene sequence: CDR1 LGHNA, CDR2 YNFKEQ. The CDR3 DNA sequence: TGTGCCAGCAGACAAGAACTAGCGCCACGCACAGATACGCAGTACTTT. It encodes CASRQELAPRTDTQYF.

In this sample, this clonotype turned up many times. The V and J genes are TRBV29-1 and TRBJ2-5; TRBD2 agrees at 7 bases. There are 11 residues in the CDR3. Trimming took 7 bases from V and 9 from J; bases not matched to a gene: 8. Germline values: CDR1 SQVTM, CDR2 ANQGSEA. The CDR3 region is CSDGPAGAQYF. The CDR3 DNA follows: TGCAGCGACGGACCTGCGGGGGCCCAGTACTTC.